This TCR beta chain was retrieved from a study of T-cell reconstitution after alpha-beta-depleted transplantation in children. CDR3 length: 14 amino acids. V dropped 6 bases and J dropped 9 bases, with 18 bases sitting between them. CDR1 and CDR2 from the germline V gene are SNHLY and FYNNEI. A library of TCRbeta sequences, prepared with unique molecular identifiers, was generated. TCRdb ran MiXCR on the PCR reads and lists one entry per CDR3 protein. This sample carries 280,000 or so distinct CDR3 sequences, 9.5% to 13% of them seen once, and the ten largest clones take around 24%. This chain connects TRBV2 to TRBJ2-1; no clear D gene. The origin of this receptor is a male patient between 2 and 10 years old who had a stem cell transplant for chronic granulomatous disease, so the T cells may come from the graft donor. Sequences were derived from peripheral blood, sampled 180 days after TCRalphabeta/CD19-depleted stem cell transplant. The CDR3, as DNA: TGTGCCAGCAGAGAAAGGACCAGTTGGAGTGAGCAGTTCTTC. Protein product: CASRERTSWSEQFF.